The 20 T cell receptor beta chains reported below all come from one sample, sequenced in a study of cytomegalovirus exposure and HLA in healthy donors. 60 Vbeta and 13 Jbeta primers were used in PCR. Repertoires were generated with immunoSEQ multiplex PCR, while TCRdb's copy carries only in-frame clones and drops some. Among 110,000 or so clones, about 68% were seen once, and the ten largest hold about 4%. Input material: PBMCs. These receptors were obtained from a woman in her forties in good health and CMV-seropositive.

V is TRBV5-1 and J is TRBJ1-2; D not certain. V was clipped by 0 bases and J by 3 bases, with 6 bases between them. The length of the CDR3 is 13 residues. Germline CDR1 is SGHRS and CDR2 is YFSETQ. CDR3 amino acids: CASSLGRDYGYTF. CDR3 nucleotides: TGCGCCAGCAGCTTGGGGAGGGACTATGGCTACACCTTC.

The CDR3 sequence: CASTEGRREAFF. Here the CDR3 DNA reads TGTGCCAGCACTGAGGGCCGCCGTGAAGCTTTCTTT. The chain links TRBV25-1 to TRBJ1-1; D not certain. The ends were cut back, 7 bases at V and 7 bases at J, with 13 bases in the middle. Germline assignment: CDR1 MGHDK and CDR2 SYGVNS. This CDR3 contains 12 residues.

This clone was observed once. The chain joins TRBV5-4 to TRBJ2-1; TRBD2 matches at 8 bases. The germline gives CDR1 SGHNT, CDR2 YYREEE (reference sequence). Germline trimming cut 4 bases from V and 2 bases from J; bases unmatched to any gene: 8. This CDR3 comprises 16 residues. CDR3 residues: CASSQLGGGPYNEQFF. CDR3 coding DNA: TGTGCCAGCAGCCAATTGGGCGGGGGGCCCTACAATGAGCAGTTCTTC.

The DNA of the CDR3 is TGCGCCAGCAGCCATCCTCGGGGGGACCTTTCCTACGAGCAGTACTTC. It yields the protein CASSHPRGDLSYEQYF. The chain employs TRBV4-1 and TRBJ2-7; 7 bases map to TRBD2. V was clipped by 3 bases and J by 1 base; unmatched bases: 9. The germline V gene has CDR1 MGHRA and CDR2 YSYEKL. The CDR3 is 16 amino acids.

This clone showed up just a few times. The chain uses TRBV12-5 and TRBJ2-7; 10 nucleotides match TRBD1. The CDR3 contains 14 residues. Germline trimming cut 8 bases from V and 5 bases from J; bases unmatched to any gene: 9. CDR1 is LGHNT, CDR2 FRNRAP, per germline. The CDR3 is CASSRGGQGNEQYF. The DNA for the CDR3 is TGTGCTAGTTCCCGGGGGGGACAGGGGAACGAGCAGTACTTC. The full variable domain, its missing parts supplied by reference TRBV12-5 and TRBJ2-7, is DARVTQTPRHKVTEMGQEVTMRCQPILGHNTVFWYRQTMMQGLELLAYFRNRAPLDDSGMPKDRFSAEMPDATLATLKIQPSEPRDSAVYFCASSRGGQGNEQYFGPGTRLTVT.

This chain links TRBV27 with TRBJ2-1; 7 bases are shared with TRBD2. Germline V gene sequence: CDR1 MNHEY, CDR2 SMNVEV (reference sequence). The CDR3 length is 17 residues. After removal of 2 bases from V and 3 bases from J, the junction contained 10 bases not matched to a gene. The CDR3 here is CASSLRGGGRVYNEQFF. CDR3 nucleotides: TGTGCCAGCAGTTTACGAGGAGGCGGGAGAGTCTACAATGAGCAGTTCTTC.

The chain links TRBV6-1 to TRBJ1-2; 7 positions match TRBD1. Germline V gene sequence: CDR1 MNHNS, CDR2 SASEGT. This CDR3 has 14 amino acids. Trimming at V came to 6 bases and at J to 5 bases, leaving 9 bases not matched to a gene. As DNA, the CDR3 is TGTGCCAGCAGCACCAAGACAGGGTGGTATGGCTACACCTTC. This sequence encodes CASSTKTGWYGYTF.

The chain joins TRBV7-9 to TRBJ1-1, with D possibly TRBD1 on 6 matching bases. Trimming took off 8 bases at V and 1 base at J, with 14 bases between the two ends. Germline loops: CDR1 SEHNR, CDR2 FQNEAQ (reference sequence). This CDR3 has 14 amino acids. As DNA, the CDR3 is TGTGCCAGCCCGAAATGGACAGAGAACACTGAAGCTTTCTTT. Residues: CASPKWTENTEAFF.

This chain uses TRBV7-2 with TRBJ1-2; tentative D call: TRBD1 (6 bases). The V end lost 5 bases, the J end lost 1 base, and 11 bases lay between the germline ends. Per the germline V gene, CDR1 is SGHTA and CDR2 is FQGNSA. The CDR3 runs to 14 residues. In DNA form, the CDR3 reads TGTGCCAGCAGCCCCAGGGGCGGTAACTATGGCTACACCTTC. Protein sequence: CASSPRGGNYGYTF.

The chain is built from TRBV27 and TRBJ2-1, with a tentative D call TRBD1 (10 bases). Trimming shortened V by 7 bases and J by 0 bases, and 25 bases separated the two germline ends. The length of the CDR3 is 19 residues. Germline lookup yields CDR1 MNHEY and CDR2 SMNVEV (reference sequence). CDR3 region: CASTRQGATSGHSYNEQFF. The CDR3 DNA is TGTGCCAGCACGAGACAGGGGGCAACTAGCGGGCACTCCTACAATGAGCAGTTCTTC.

J is TRBJ1-3 and V is TRBV7-8; 7 positions match TRBD1. V was clipped by 7 bases and J by 2 bases; unmatched bases: 20. The germline V gene encodes CDR1 SGHVS and CDR2 FQNEAQ. CDR3 length: 19 residues. CDR3 loop: CASTSMPMSQGGTGNTIYF. The DNA for the CDR3 is TGTGCCAGCACCTCAATGCCGATGAGTCAGGGGGGAACTGGAAACACCATATATTTT. Supplemented by reference TRBV7-8 and TRBJ1-3, the full variable domain reads GAGVSQSPRYKVAKRGQDVALRCDPISGHVSLFWYQQALGQGPEFLTYFQNEAQLDKSGLPSDRFFAERPEGSVSTLKIQRTQQEDSAVYLCASTSMPMSQGGTGNTIYFGEGSWLTVV.

The chain employs TRBV9 and TRBJ1-3; D call uncertain. The CDR3 totals 15 residues. Trimming removed 0 bases at V and 2 bases at J, with 9 bases between. Germline CDR1 and CDR2: SGDLS and YYNGEE. The chain's CDR3 is CASSVGWGAGNTIYF. The DNA for the CDR3 is TGTGCCAGCAGCGTAGGGTGGGGAGCTGGAAACACCATATATTTT.

In DNA, the CDR3 is TGTGCCAGCAGCCGCAGGGGTGGAAACACTGAAGCTTTCTTT. This encodes CASSRRGGNTEAFF. The chain couples TRBV7-3 to TRBJ1-1, with D tentatively TRBD1 (6 bases). The germline V gene has CDR1 SGHTA and CDR2 FQGTGA. Trimming cost V 5 bases and J 2 bases, with 12 bases left between them. The CDR3 has 14 amino acids.

This clone was found a few times. V and J are TRBV27 and TRBJ1-5; 7 bases map to TRBD1. Germline V CDR1 and CDR2: MNHEY, SMNVEV (reference sequence). The V segment lost 6 bases and the J segment 0 bases; nucleotides outside the gene matches: 2. The CDR3 spans 14 residues. In DNA form, the CDR3 reads TGTGCCAGCAGCACAGGGGCTAGCAATCAGCCCCAGCATTTT. Amino acid sequence: CASSTGASNQPQHF.

The chain uses TRBV6-4 and TRBJ1-6; D not resolved. Trimming pared 3 bases from V and 5 bases from J, leaving 11 bases between. This CDR3 region has 15 residues. Germline assignment: CDR1 MRHNA and CDR2 SNTAGT. CDR3 coding DNA: TGTGCCAGCAGTGAAAAGGCAGCGGATAATTCACCCCTCCACTTT. Its translation: CASSEKAADNSPLHF.

The J gene is TRBJ1-1, the V gene TRBV2; 8 bases are shared with TRBD1. CDR1 and CDR2 (germline): SNHLY, FYNNEI. J lost 3 bases, V lost 5 bases, and 11 bases had no gene match. This CDR3 has 16 amino acids. CDR3 DNA sequence: TGTGCCAGCAGTTCTGTGACAGGGGCTCTGGACACTGAAGCTTTCTTT. Translation gives CASSSVTGALDTEAFF.

In DNA form, the CDR3 reads TGTGCCAGCAGTTGGATTAGCGGAGCCAAAAACATTCAGTACTTC. This sequence encodes CASSWISGAKNIQYF. The chain couples TRBV27 to TRBJ2-4, with a possible D match to TRBD2 (6 bases). The CDR3 is 15 residues long. The V gene lost 4 bases and the J gene lost 0 bases, with 10 bases spanning the gap. Germline V CDR1 and CDR2: MNHEY, SMNVEV (reference sequence).

V gene TRBV5-6 combines with J gene TRBJ2-3; 9 nucleotides match TRBD1. Trimming cost V 4 bases and J 4 bases; bases outside gene matches: 7. This CDR3 is 15 amino acids long. The V gene's germline CDR1 is SGHDT and CDR2 YYEEEE. CDR3 sequence reads: CASSRGQGGSDTQYF. CDR3 nucleotide sequence: TGTGCCAGCAGCCGGGGACAGGGAGGCTCAGATACGCAGTATTTT.

The chain is built from TRBV12-5 and TRBJ2-5; D may be TRBD1 (6 bases). Germline lookup yields CDR1 LGHNT and CDR2 FRNRAP. V lost 5 bases and J lost 9, with 22 bases in between. The CDR3 spans 15 residues. The DNA of the CDR3 is TGTGCTAGTGGTACGGACAGAACGGACGTCAGGGCCCAGTACTTC. It translates to CASGTDRTDVRAQYF.

The CDR3 here is CASSIGTSGRDLYGYTF. The CDR3 DNA reads TGTGCCAGTAGTATTGGGACCTCGGGGAGGGACCTCTATGGCTACACCTTC. The chain recombines TRBV19 with TRBJ1-2; a possible D gene is TRBD1 (5 bases). The CDR3 is made up of 17 amino acids. Germline V CDR1 and CDR2: LNHDA, SQIVND (reference sequence). Between the trimmed V and J ends, which lost 3 bases and 4 bases, there was a span of 21 bases. The full variable domain, with the rest looked up from reference TRBV19 and TRBJ1-2, is DGGITQSPKYLFRKEGQNVTLSCEQNLNHDAMYWYRQDPGQGLRLIYYSQIVNDFQKGDIAEGYSVSREKKESFPLTVTSAQKNPTAFYLCASSIGTSGRDLYGYTFGSGTRLTVV.